Shown below are 32 T cell receptor beta chains from a single sample sequenced in a study of regulatory T cells in long-lasting Graves disease. With iRepertoire HTBI primers and Arm-PCR of CDR3 regions, TCR beta libraries were built. TCRdb passed the multiplex PCR reads through MiXCR, listing each CDR3 protein once. This sample has under 500,000 distinct CDR3 sequences, with about 20% found just once. Time point in this sample: persistent/refractory GD, antithyroid drugs over 5 years with positive TRAb. Making the TCR library involved RNA that had been extracted from PBMCs. Source: peripheral blood mononuclear cells (PBMCs), taken when the disease was refractory, from a patient treated with antithyroid drugs. The receptors stem from a female donor with Graves disease.

This clonotype was recorded many times. The CDR3 spells CAIRSQDRDAEAFF. The CDR3 bases are TGTGCCATCAGGTCTCAGGACCGCGACGCTGAAGCTTTCTTT. This chain uses TRBV10-3 with TRBJ1-1; D is unclear. The CDR3 covers 14 residues. CDR1 and CDR2 from the germline V gene are ENHRY and SYGVKD. Trimming stripped 6 bases from V and 6 bases from J, with 17 bases between.

The rearrangement joins TRBV20-1 to TRBJ2-7; TRBD1 matches at 7 bases. CDR1 DFQATT and CDR2 SNEGSKA come from the germline V gene (reference sequence). The CDR3 covers 14 residues. Unmatched junction bases numbered 11, after V lost 7 bases and J lost 2 bases. The DNA of the CDR3 is TGCAGTGGATCACAGGGGCCCCTAACCTACGAGCAGTACTTC. Encoded protein: CSGSQGPLTYEQYF.

Many counts were recorded for this clonotype. The V gene is TRBV6-1, the J gene TRBJ2-2; weak D call: TRBD2 (6 bases). The CDR3 is 13 residues long. Looked up from germline, CDR1 is MNHNS and CDR2 is SASEGT. Trimming removed 7 bases from V and 7 bases from J, with 13 bases in between. CDR3 loop: CASKEGPGGELFF. The DNA for the CDR3 is TGTGCCAGCAAGGAGGGGCCGGGCGGGGAGCTGTTTTTT.

On this clonotype itself: A clone one base away is much larger, so this may be a read error. V is TRBV7-2 and J is TRBJ2-7, with 7 bases lining up with TRBD2. CDR1 and CDR2 from the germline V gene are SGHTA and FQGNSA. The CDR3 has 15 amino acids. Losses at the gene ends were 4 bases for V and 4 bases for J; bases not matched to a gene: 10. The CDR3 sequence: CASSSPGRGGYEQYF. The DNA for the CDR3 is TGTGCCAGCAGCTCACCGGGACGGGGAGGGTACGAGCAGTACTTC.

The sample holds a few counts of this clonotype. J is TRBJ1-1 and V is TRBV20-1, with no clear D. Trimming took 0 bases from V and 1 from J, leaving 6 bases between them. The germline gives CDR1 DFQATT, CDR2 SNEGSKA (reference sequence). The CDR3 sequence is 13 residues long. This CDR3 reads CSARDVRNTEAFF. DNA for the CDR3: TGCAGTGCTAGAGATGTCAGGAACACTGAAGCTTTCTTT.

This clonotype was picked up many times. This chain uses TRBV5-5 with TRBJ2-7; unclear D gene. Germline V CDR1 and CDR2: SGHKS, YYEKEE (reference sequence). The CDR3 has 16 amino acids. V dropped 0 bases and J dropped 3 bases, with 16 bases sitting between them. DNA of the CDR3: TGTGCCAGCAGCTTGGGGCTAGACTCGTCTGGCTACGAGCAGTACTTC. Protein product: CASSLGLDSSGYEQYF.

This clonotype was seen repeatedly, ten times or more. V usage is TRBV7-8 and J usage is TRBJ2-5; 11 bases map to TRBD2. With V trimmed by 3 bases and J by 1 base, 4 bases remained unmatched. This CDR3 is built from 16 residues. Germline V gene data show CDR1 as SGHVS and CDR2 as FQNEAQ. CDR3 nucleotides: TGTGCCAGCAGCTTCCGACTAGCGGGGCCCCAAGAGACCCAGTACTTC. Translation: CASSFRLAGPQETQYF.

The J gene is TRBJ2-2, the V gene TRBV7-8; TRBD2 matches at 8 bases. Germline trimming cut 2 bases from V and 4 bases from J; bases unmatched to any gene: 15. The CDR3 contains 19 residues. Germline V gene data show CDR1 as SGHVS and CDR2 as FQNEAQ. The CDR3 nucleotides read TGTGCCAGCAGCTTACCCTCTGAGCCGCGGGAGGAAATCACCGGGGAGCTGTTTTTT. It translates to CASSLPSEPREEITGELFF.

This clonotype was counted many times. This CDR3 is CASRRRQVLNYGYTF. For the CDR3, the DNA is TGTGCCAGCAGAAGGCGTCAGGTCCTTAACTATGGCTACACCTTC. The rearrangement uses TRBV6-1 and TRBJ1-2; D ambiguous. Trimming stripped 6 bases from V and 1 base from J, with 15 bases between. The length of the CDR3 is 15 residues. In germline, CDR1 is MNHNS, CDR2 SASEGT.

With respect to this clonotype: No conserved phenylalanine or tryptophan ends this CDR3, so it is likely a read error. The gene calls are TRBV19 and TRBJ1-5, with a possible D match to TRBD1 (6 bases). Germline V gives CDR1 LNHDA, CDR2 SQIVND (reference sequence). Trimming cost V 4 bases and J 6 bases, with 16 bases left between them. The CDR3 has 15 residues. The CDR3 sequence is CASSTGANGGQPQHL. Here the CDR3 DNA reads TGTGCCAGTAGTACAGGGGCGAATGGTGGTCAGCCCCAGCATCTT.

The chain has TRBV15 and TRBJ2-1, with 7 positions matching TRBD1. After removal of 3 bases from V and 2 bases from J, the junction contained 10 bases not matched to a gene. Germline CDR1 reads LNHNV; CDR2 reads YYDKDF (reference sequence). CDR3 length: 17 amino acids. The CDR3 DNA reads as TGTGCCACCAGCAGTGACTCAGGGGGTGAGGCCTACAATGAGCAGTTCTTC. Encoded protein: CATSSDSGGEAYNEQFF.

The chain employs TRBV19 and TRBJ1-1, with D perhaps matching TRBD1 (5 bases). The V gene's germline CDR1 is LNHDA and CDR2 SQIVND (reference sequence). V gave up 1 base and J gave up 11 bases, with 14 bases separating them. The CDR3 is 13 residues long. CDR3: CASSIASGRTAFF. DNA for the CDR3: TGTGCCAGTAGTATAGCCTCAGGGAGGACTGCTTTCTTT.

The gene calls are TRBV7-2 and TRBJ2-1; 10 bases align to TRBD2. The CDR3 consists of 15 residues. Germline CDR1 is SGHTA and CDR2 is FQGNSA. V gave up 6 bases and J gave up 2 bases; unmatched junction bases: 4. The DNA of the CDR3 is TGTGCCAGCAGTCCTAGCGGGAGCACCTACAATGAGCAGTTCTTC. It translates to CASSPSGSTYNEQFF.

The chain recombines TRBV9 with TRBJ2-7; TRBD2 agrees at 7 bases. This CDR3 comprises 15 residues. Germline V lookup: CDR1 SGDLS, CDR2 YYNGEE. Trimming cost V 0 bases and J 5 bases; bases outside gene matches: 8. The CDR3, as DNA: TGTGCCAGCAGCGTAGCAGCCGGACTAGGGGACGAGCAGTACTTC. It is translated as CASSVAAGLGDEQYF.

In its sample, this clonotype was seen many times. V usage is TRBV6-1 and J usage is TRBJ1-1; D not resolved. V dropped 6 bases and J dropped 6 bases, with 14 bases sitting between them. The germline gives CDR1 MNHNS, CDR2 SASEGT. This CDR3 is built from 13 residues. The CDR3 nucleotides read TGTGCCAGCAGAACAACCGACACGGCTGAAGCTTTCTTT. This translates into CASRTTDTAEAFF.

Ten or more counts support this clonotype. The J gene is TRBJ2-2, the V gene TRBV3-1; D gene ambiguous. V was cut by 0 bases and J by 5 bases, with 7 bases left in between. In germline, CDR1 is LGHDT, CDR2 YNNKEL (reference sequence). The CDR3 runs 14 residues. The CDR3 DNA reads TGTGCCAGCAGCCAAGATCTTACGACCGGGGAGCTGTTTTTT. Protein product: CASSQDLTTGELFF.

This clonotype has at least ten counts. This chain joins TRBV24-1 and TRBJ2-2; 9 bases align to TRBD2. The CDR3 is made up of 18 amino acids. Germline CDR1 reads KGHDR; CDR2 reads SFDVKD. After removal of 3 bases from V and 7 bases from J, the junction contained 14 bases not matched to a gene. Here the CDR3 reads CATSDPSGVAGANGELFF. CDR3 coding DNA: TGTGCCACCAGTGATCCCTCAGGTGTAGCGGGAGCTAACGGGGAGCTGTTTTTT.

At least ten counts were recorded for this clonotype. This chain uses TRBV7-3 with TRBJ2-7; TRBD2 agrees at 9 bases. Trimming cost V 2 bases and J 8 bases; bases outside gene matches: 7. Germline loops: CDR1 SGHTA, CDR2 FQGTGA. The CDR3 has 14 amino acids. The CDR3 spells CASSLGPSGMKQYF. In DNA, the CDR3 is TGTGCCAGCAGCTTAGGGCCTAGCGGGATGAAGCAGTACTTC.

The gene calls are TRBV6-5 and TRBJ1-1; possibly TRBD1 for D (5 bases). V was trimmed by 0 bases and J by 7 bases, leaving 9 bases between them. The V gene's germline CDR1 is MNHEY and CDR2 SVGAGI. The CDR3 has 13 residues. The chain's CDR3 is CASSYSDGGEAFF. In nucleotides, the CDR3 is TGTGCCAGCAGTTACTCAGACGGGGGTGAAGCTTTCTTT.

This clonotype was recorded a few times. This chain joins TRBV19 and TRBJ1-1, with D tentatively TRBD1 (5 bases). From germline, CDR1 is LNHDA and CDR2 SQIVND (reference sequence). CDR3 size: 11 residues. Trimming took off 6 bases at V and 6 bases at J, with 8 bases between the two ends. The CDR3 sequence is CASREGAEAFF. The CDR3 DNA follows: TGTGCCAGTAGGGAAGGGGCTGAAGCTTTCTTT.

This clonotype has more than one count but fewer than ten. The chain joins TRBV7-3 to TRBJ1-1; D is unclear. This CDR3 is 15 amino acids long. V lost 2 bases and J 0 bases, leaving 10 bases between the germline ends. Germline V CDR1 and CDR2: SGHTA, FQGTGA. CDR3 coding DNA: TGTGCCAGCAGCTTATCCCACGGATTGAACACTGAAGCTTTCTTT. Encoded protein: CASSLSHGLNTEAFF.

The chain recombines TRBV7-8 with TRBJ1-1; D uncertain. The CDR3 contains 14 residues. Germline CDR1 is SGHVS and CDR2 is FQNEAQ. V was cut by 4 bases and J by 0 bases, with 9 bases left in between. The CDR3 region has the DNA TGTGCCAGCAGCTCCCAACACTTGAACACTGAAGCTTTCTTT. As protein: CASSSQHLNTEAFF.

This clonotype was recorded at least ten times. V is TRBV28 and J is TRBJ2-7; the D is unclear. Germline V gene data show CDR1 as MDHEN and CDR2 as SYDVKM. This CDR3 region has 14 residues. V was clipped by 3 bases and J by 0 bases, with 9 bases between them. The CDR3 loop is CASSFQGSSYEQYF. Here the CDR3 DNA reads TGTGCCAGCAGTTTCCAAGGGTCCTCCTACGAGCAGTACTTC.

This chain uses TRBV5-1 with TRBJ2-5; 8 bases are a match to TRBD2. This CDR3 is 15 amino acids long. The V gene's germline CDR1 is SGHRS and CDR2 YFSETQ. V shed 5 bases, J shed 5 bases, and the junction held 11 bases outside the gene matches. CDR3 DNA sequence: TGCGCCAGCAGTGATCAAGCGGGAGTTTCGGAGACCCAGTACTTC. Protein sequence: CASSDQAGVSETQYF.

This clonotype was found a few times. This chain joins TRBV5-1 and TRBJ1-1; TRBD1 matches 8 bases. V was clipped by 4 bases and J by 6 bases; unmatched bases: 5. Germline assignment: CDR1 SGHRS and CDR2 YFSETQ. CDR3 size: 13 residues. The CDR3 coding sequence is TGCGCCAGCAGCGGGACAGGTCGACCTGAAGCTTTCTTT. Protein sequence: CASSGTGRPEAFF.

The rearrangement joins TRBV10-3 to TRBJ2-4, with 8 bases lining up with TRBD2. This CDR3 has 16 amino acids. Germline-derived CDR1 and CDR2 are ENHRY and SYGVKD. J lost 3 bases, V lost 2 bases, and 6 bases had no gene match. The CDR3 nucleotides read TGTGCCATCAGTGAGCGGGAGGGCCAGGGCAAAAACATTCAGTACTTC. This encodes CAISEREGQGKNIQYF.

The chain is built from TRBV29-1 and TRBJ2-7; TRBD2 is a possible D gene (7 bases). Trimming shortened V by 1 base and J by 3 bases, and 13 bases separated the two germline ends. The germline CDR1 and CDR2 sequences are SQVTM and ANQGSEA. This CDR3 is 14 amino acids long. CDR3 protein: CSVEARGALYEQYF. The CDR3 DNA follows: TGCAGCGTTGAAGCTCGGGGGGCACTCTACGAGCAGTACTTC.

This chain links TRBV29-1 with TRBJ1-1; D call uncertain. CDR3 length equals 13 residues. Trimming removed 2 bases at V and 5 bases at J, with 12 bases between. In germline, CDR1 is SQVTM, CDR2 ANQGSEA. The CDR3 loop reads CSVEIDYRTEAFF. The CDR3 DNA reads as TGCAGCGTTGAAATCGATTATCGGACTGAAGCTTTCTTT.

The table lists this clonotype with a few counts. V and J are TRBV24-1 and TRBJ2-2, with TRBD1 matching over 7 bases. Germline-derived CDR1 and CDR2 are KGHDR and SFDVKD. V shed 0 bases and J 4 bases; nucleotides not matched to a gene: 4. The CDR3 is 16 residues long. As DNA, the CDR3 is TGTGCCACCAGTGATTTGGAGACAGGGATCACCGGGGAGCTGTTTTTT. This translates into CATSDLETGITGELFF.

A few counts support this clonotype. The rearrangement joins TRBV7-6 to TRBJ1-3; TRBD1 matches 7 bases. Per germline, CDR1 SGHVS and CDR2 FNYEAQ. This CDR3 is built from 15 residues. V was clipped by 5 bases and J by 1 base; unmatched bases: 5. The CDR3 loop reads CASSDQGVSGNTIYF. In DNA form, the CDR3 reads TGTGCCAGCAGCGACCAGGGGGTATCTGGAAACACCATATATTTT.

The chain is built from TRBV25-1 and TRBJ2-2; TRBD1 matches 7 bases. The germline V gene encodes CDR1 MGHDK and CDR2 SYGVNS. The CDR3 loop spans 15 amino acids. J was trimmed by 7 bases and V by 2 bases; bases with no gene match: 7. The chain's CDR3 is CASSEAVGGGGELFF. The CDR3 DNA is TGTGCCAGCAGTGAAGCGGTAGGGGGCGGCGGGGAGCTGTTTTTT. The complete variable domain, with remaining parts taken from reference TRBV25-1 and TRBJ2-2, reads EADIYQTPRYLVIGTGKKITLECSQTMGHDKMYWYQQDPGMELHLIHYSYGVNSTEKGDLSSESTVSRIRTEHFPLTLESARPSHTSQYLCASSEAVGGGGELFFGEGSRLTVL.

This clonotype was counted between two and nine times. V gene TRBV9 combines with J gene TRBJ2-7; D call uncertain. The CDR3 extends over 15 amino acids. V shed 0 bases and J shed 3 bases, with 13 bases lying between them. Germline CDR1 SGDLS, CDR2 YYNGEE. The CDR3 sequence: CASSVGSTTYYEQYF. In DNA form, the CDR3 reads TGTGCCAGCAGCGTAGGGTCAACTACGTACTACGAGCAGTACTTC.